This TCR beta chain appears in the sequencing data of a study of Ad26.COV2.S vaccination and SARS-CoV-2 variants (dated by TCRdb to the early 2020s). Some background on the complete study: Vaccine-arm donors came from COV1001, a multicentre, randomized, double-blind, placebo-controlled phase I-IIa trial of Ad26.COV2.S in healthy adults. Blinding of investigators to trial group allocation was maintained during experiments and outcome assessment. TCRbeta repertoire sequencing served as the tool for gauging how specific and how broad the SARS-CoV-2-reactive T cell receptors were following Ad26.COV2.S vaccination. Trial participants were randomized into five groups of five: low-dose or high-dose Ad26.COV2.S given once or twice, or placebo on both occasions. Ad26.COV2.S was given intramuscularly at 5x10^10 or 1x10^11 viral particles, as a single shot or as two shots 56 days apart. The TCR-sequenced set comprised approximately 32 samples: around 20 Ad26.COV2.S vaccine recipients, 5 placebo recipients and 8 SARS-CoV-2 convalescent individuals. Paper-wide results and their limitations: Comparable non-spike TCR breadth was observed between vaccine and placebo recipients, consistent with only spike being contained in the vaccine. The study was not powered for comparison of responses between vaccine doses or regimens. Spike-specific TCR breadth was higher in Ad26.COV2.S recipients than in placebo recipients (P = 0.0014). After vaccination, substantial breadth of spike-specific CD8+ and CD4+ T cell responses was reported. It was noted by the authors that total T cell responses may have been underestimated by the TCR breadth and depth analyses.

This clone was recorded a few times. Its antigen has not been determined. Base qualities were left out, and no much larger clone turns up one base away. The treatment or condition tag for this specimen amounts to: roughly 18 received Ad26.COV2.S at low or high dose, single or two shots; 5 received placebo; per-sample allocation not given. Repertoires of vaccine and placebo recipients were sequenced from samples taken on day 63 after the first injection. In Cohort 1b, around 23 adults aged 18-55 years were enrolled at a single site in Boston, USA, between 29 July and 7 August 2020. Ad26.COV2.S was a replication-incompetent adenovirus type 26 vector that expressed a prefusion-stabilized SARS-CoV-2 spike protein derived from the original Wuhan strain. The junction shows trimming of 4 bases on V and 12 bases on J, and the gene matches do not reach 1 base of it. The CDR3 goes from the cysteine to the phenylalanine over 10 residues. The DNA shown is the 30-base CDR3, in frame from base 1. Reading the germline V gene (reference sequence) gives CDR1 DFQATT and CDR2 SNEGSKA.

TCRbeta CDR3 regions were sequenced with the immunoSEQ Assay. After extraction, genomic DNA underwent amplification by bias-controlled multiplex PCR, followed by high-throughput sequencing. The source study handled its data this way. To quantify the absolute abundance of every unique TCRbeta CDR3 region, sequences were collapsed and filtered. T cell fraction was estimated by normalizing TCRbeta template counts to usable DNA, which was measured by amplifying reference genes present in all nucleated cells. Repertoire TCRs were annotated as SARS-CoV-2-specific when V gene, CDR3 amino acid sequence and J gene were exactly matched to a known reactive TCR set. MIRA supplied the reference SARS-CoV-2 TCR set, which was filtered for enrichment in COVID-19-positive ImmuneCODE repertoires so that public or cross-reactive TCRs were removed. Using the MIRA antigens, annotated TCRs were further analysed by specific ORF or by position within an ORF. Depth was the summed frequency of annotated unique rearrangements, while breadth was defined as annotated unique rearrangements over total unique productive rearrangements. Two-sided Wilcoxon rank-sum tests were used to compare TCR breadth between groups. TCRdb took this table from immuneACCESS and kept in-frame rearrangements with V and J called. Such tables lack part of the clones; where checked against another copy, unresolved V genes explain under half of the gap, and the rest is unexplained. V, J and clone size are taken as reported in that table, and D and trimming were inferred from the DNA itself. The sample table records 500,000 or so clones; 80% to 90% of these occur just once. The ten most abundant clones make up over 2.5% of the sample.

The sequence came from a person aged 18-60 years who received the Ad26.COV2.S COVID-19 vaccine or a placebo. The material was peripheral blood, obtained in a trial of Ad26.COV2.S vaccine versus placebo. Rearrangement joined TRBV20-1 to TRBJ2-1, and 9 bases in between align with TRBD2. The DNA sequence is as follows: TGCAGTGCTACAGCGGGGGGGCAGTTCTTC. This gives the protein CSATAGGQFF.